This T cell receptor beta chain appears in the sequencing data of a study of cytomegalovirus exposure and HLA in healthy donors. Vbeta (60) and Jbeta (13) primers were used in the PCR. Some clones are missing from TCRdb's copy, which holds only in-frame ones; the method was immunoSEQ multiplex PCR. Among about 180,000 clones listed, roughly 80% were seen once. This TCR derives from a boy younger than 10 in good health and CMV-seronegative. Sequencing was carried out using PBMCs.

The CDR3 coding sequence is TGCGCCAGCAGCCAAGTTGGTTTAGGGGGAGAGACCCAGTACTTC. It is translated as CASSQVGLGGETQYF. V and J are TRBV4-1 and TRBJ2-5, with D possibly being TRBD1 (6 bases). V gave up 1 base and J gave up 4 bases, with 13 bases separating them. In germline, CDR1 is MGHRA, CDR2 YSYEKL. The CDR3 consists of 15 residues.